The entry that follows covers one T cell receptor beta chain sequence. The length of the CDR3 is 17 residues. J was trimmed by 7 bases and V by 4 bases; bases with no gene match: 17. TCR alpha and TCR beta cDNA libraries carrying sample barcodes and UMIs were produced by 5'RACE using constant-segment primers. TCRdb reprocessed the 5' RACE reads with MiXCR, giving one entry per CDR3 protein. The sample lists hundreds of thousands of distinct CDR3 sequences; around 30% were seen once. This entry belongs to a study of T-cell memory formation after mild COVID-19. Material: PBMCs or a T cell subset sorted from them (not recorded which). This TCR was sampled from an adult woman who had mild COVID-19 (a few samples of this study predate the infection). Cell type and time point are not known. The chain has TRBV12-3 or TRBV12-4 and TRBJ1-1, with TRBD1 matching over 8 bases. The CDR3 loop is CASSSRQGTRVDFEAFF. The DNA for the CDR3 is TGTGCCAGCAGTTCCCGACAGGGGACAAGGGTTGACTTTGAAGCTTTCTTT.